Listed below are T cell receptor beta chains from one sample, sequenced in a study of glioma-infiltrating T cells after dendritic cell vaccination. This table comes from immunoSEQ multiplex PCR, and its TCRdb copy is limited to in-frame clones, with some not included. The sample includes about 92,000 clones, about nine tenths of them seen just once. The sample in question was blood, obtained before dendritic cell vaccination. All receptors derive from a human donor with glioblastoma. CDR3s include the opening cysteine and the closing phenylalanine or tryptophan. The order of the fields is clone size, D gene, J gene, V gene, CDR3 protein, CDR3 DNA. D genes are given only for firm matches. Rows may omit the clone size; those that give it use once, few, many or a size class.

clone_size: -; d_call: -; j_call: TRBJ2-4; v_call: TRBV6-1; cdr3_aa: CASRVLRGVSNIQYF; cdr3_nt: TGTGCCAGCAGGGTACTTCGGGGTGTTTCCAACATTCAGTACTTC
clone_size: -; d_call: -; j_call: TRBJ2-7; v_call: TRBV13; cdr3_aa: CASSLSLNSYEQYF; cdr3_nt: TGTGCCAGCAGCTTATCCCTAAACTCCTACGAGCAGTACTTC
clone_size: -; d_call: -; j_call: TRBJ2-1; v_call: TRBV30; cdr3_aa: CAWSAALAYSYNEQFF; cdr3_nt: TGTGCCTGGAGCGCCGCCCTAGCGTATTCCTACAATGAGCAGTTCTTC
clone_size: -; d_call: TRBD1; j_call: TRBJ1-2; v_call: TRBV19; cdr3_aa: CASRQPTGGKSGYTF; cdr3_nt: TGTGCCAGCCGACAACCGACAGGGGGCAAGTCTGGCTACACCTTC
clone_size: once; d_call: TRBD2; j_call: TRBJ2-1; v_call: TRBV28; cdr3_aa: CASGTSYEQFF; cdr3_nt: TGTGCCAGCGGGACTAGCTATGAGCAGTTCTTC
clone_size: -; d_call: -; j_call: TRBJ2-2; v_call: TRBV7-3; cdr3_aa: CASSLTAGELFF; cdr3_nt: TGTGCCAGCAGCCTAACGGCAGGGGAGCTGTTTTTT
clone_size: once; d_call: TRBD1; j_call: TRBJ1-5; v_call: TRBV6-1; cdr3_aa: CASSARQGYSNQPQHF; cdr3_nt: TGTGCCAGCAGTGCCCGACAGGGATATAGCAATCAGCCCCAGCATTTT
clone_size: once; d_call: -; j_call: TRBJ1-6; v_call: TRBV6-1; cdr3_aa: CAADSSSSYNSPLHF; cdr3_nt: TGTGCCGCCGACAGTTCAAGCTCCTATAATTCACCCCTCCACTTT
clone_size: -; d_call: -; j_call: TRBJ2-7; v_call: TRBV7-6; cdr3_aa: CASSLVRGYEQYF; cdr3_nt: TGTGCCAGCAGCTTAGTTCGAGGGTACGAGCAGTACTTC
clone_size: -; d_call: TRBD1; j_call: TRBJ2-7; v_call: TRBV9; cdr3_aa: CASSVGTGPSYEQYF; cdr3_nt: TGTGCCAGCAGCGTCGGGACAGGGCCTTCCTACGAGCAGTACTTC
clone_size: -; d_call: -; j_call: TRBJ2-7; v_call: TRBV18; cdr3_aa: CASSPLTQLRSYEQYF; cdr3_nt: TGTGCCAGCTCACCACTCACACAGCTTCGTTCCTACGAGCAGTACTTC
clone_size: -; d_call: -; j_call: TRBJ1-2; v_call: TRBV14; cdr3_aa: CASSGQTYGYTF; cdr3_nt: TGTGCCAGCAGCGGACAGACCTATGGCTACACCTTC
clone_size: once; d_call: -; j_call: TRBJ2-7; v_call: TRBV7-2; cdr3_aa: CASSSNSRPVSGSYEQYF; cdr3_nt: TGTGCCAGCAGCTCCAATAGCCGCCCGGTTAGCGGATCCTACGAGCAGTACTTC
clone_size: -; d_call: -; j_call: TRBJ2-2; v_call: TRBV15; cdr3_aa: CATSRGTSGPDGELFF; cdr3_nt: TGTGCCACCAGCAGGGGGACGAGCGGGCCAGACGGGGAGCTGTTTTTT
clone_size: -; d_call: -; j_call: TRBJ2-2; v_call: TRBV29-1; cdr3_aa: CSVELGQDEWTGELFF; cdr3_nt: TGCAGCGTTGAGCTGGGGCAGGATGAATGGACCGGGGAGCTGTTTTTT
clone_size: -; d_call: -; j_call: TRBJ1-5; v_call: TRBV7-2; cdr3_aa: CASTSGATGNQPQHF; cdr3_nt: TGTGCCAGCACCTCAGGGGCTACAGGAAATCAGCCCCAGCATTTT
clone_size: -; d_call: -; j_call: TRBJ2-7; v_call: TRBV5-1; cdr3_aa: CASSEQGYEQYF; cdr3_nt: TGCGCCAGCAGCGAACAGGGCTACGAGCAGTACTTC
clone_size: -; d_call: TRBD1; j_call: TRBJ2-7; v_call: TRBV6-5; cdr3_aa: CASSRQGQGSYEQYF; cdr3_nt: TGTGCCAGCAGTCGTCAGGGACAGGGATCCTACGAGCAGTACTTC
clone_size: -; d_call: TRBD2; j_call: TRBJ2-7; v_call: TRBV4-1; cdr3_aa: CASSQATGTRTYEQYF; cdr3_nt: TGCGCCAGCAGCCAGGCAACCGGGACTAGGACTTACGAGCAGTACTTC
clone_size: -; d_call: TRBD1; j_call: TRBJ1-2; v_call: TRBV6-6; cdr3_aa: CASSPRTGPGGGYTF; cdr3_nt: TGTGCCAGCAGTCCCAGGACAGGGCCTGGAGGTGGCTACACCTTC
clone_size: -; d_call: TRBD1; j_call: TRBJ1-2; v_call: TRBV5-4; cdr3_aa: CASSSHPGQGSSYGYTF; cdr3_nt: TGTGCCAGCAGCTCGCACCCGGGACAGGGATCCAGCTATGGCTACACCTTC
clone_size: -; d_call: TRBD1; j_call: TRBJ1-5; v_call: TRBV5-8; cdr3_aa: CASSSTGGAQPQHF; cdr3_nt: TGTGCCAGCAGTTCCACAGGGGGTGCTCAGCCCCAGCATTTT
clone_size: -; d_call: -; j_call: TRBJ1-1; v_call: TRBV10-3; cdr3_aa: CAIRRDTEAFF; cdr3_nt: TGTGCCATCAGGCGGGACACTGAAGCTTTCTTT
clone_size: -; d_call: -; j_call: TRBJ1-2; v_call: TRBV7-9; cdr3_aa: CASSLALSYGYTF; cdr3_nt: TGTGCCAGCAGCTTAGCGCTTAGCTATGGCTACACCTTC
clone_size: -; d_call: -; j_call: TRBJ2-7; v_call: TRBV4-1; cdr3_aa: CASSQLLAATSTYEQYF; cdr3_nt: TGCGCCAGCAGCCAGCTTCTGGCGGCCACATCGACCTACGAGCAGTACTTC
clone_size: -; d_call: TRBD1; j_call: TRBJ2-4; v_call: TRBV6-5; cdr3_aa: CASRSTGGIQYF; cdr3_nt: TGTGCCAGCAGGTCGACAGGGGGCATTCAGTACTTC
clone_size: -; d_call: TRBD2; j_call: TRBJ2-1; v_call: TRBV5-1; cdr3_aa: CASSFGTSGITYYNEQFF; cdr3_nt: TGCGCCAGCAGCTTTGGGACTAGCGGGATAACTTACTACAATGAGCAGTTCTTC
clone_size: -; d_call: -; j_call: TRBJ2-7; v_call: TRBV19; cdr3_aa: CASSLQGSVKYEQYF; cdr3_nt: TGTGCCAGTAGTCTACAGGGTTCGGTGAAGTACGAGCAGTACTTC
clone_size: -; d_call: TRBD1; j_call: TRBJ2-7; v_call: TRBV19; cdr3_aa: CASSIPGQVAYEQYF; cdr3_nt: TGTGCCAGTAGTATTCCGGGACAGGTTGCCTACGAGCAGTACTTC